This T cell receptor (beta chain) was sequenced in a study of early T cells in non-severe SARS-CoV-2 infection. TCRdb reprocessed the 5' RACE reads with MiXCR, giving one entry per CDR3 protein. In the table there are just under 65,000 distinct CDR3 sequences, about 6% of which are singletons. V dropped 2 bases and J dropped 9; count of bases not matched to a gene: 9. This CDR3 contains 14 residues. Germline V CDR1 and CDR2: SQVTM, ANQGSEA. The chain recombines TRBV29-1 with TRBJ2-1, with 8 bases fitting TRBD2. The receptor was derived from an adult who was a healthcare worker with PCR-confirmed SARS-CoV-2 infection or an uninfected control (not recorded which). This sample comprised whole blood, obtained at baseline. The CDR3 is CSVENGTSIGEQFF. The CDR3 nucleotides read TGCAGCGTTGAAAACGGGACTAGTATCGGTGAGCAGTTCTTC.